Listed below are T cell receptor beta chains from one sample, sequenced in a study of CD8+ T cells in alopecia areata. Clones were read by immunoSEQ multiplex PCR, and TCRdb kept only the in-frame ones, dropping some. The sample includes some 100,000 clones, approximately 63% seen only once; the top ten take about 15%. This specimen was CD8+ T cells sorted from blood, taken between weeks 55 and 70, from a patient treated with tofacitinib. Receptors originate from a human donor with alopecia areata. The CDR3 runs from the conserved cysteine through the conserved F or W. A D gene is named only where the DNA matches it firmly. Clone size is shown for a subset of rows, as once, few, many or a class of expanded clone.

>NA|few|TRBV7-9|TRBJ2-1
CASSPGRGSYNEQFF
TGTGCCAGCAGTCCAGGTCGGGGTTCCTACAATGAGCAGTTCTTC
>NA|few|TRBV29-1|TRBJ2-2
CSAGGQGAAGELFF
TGCAGCGCGGGAGGACAGGGAGCGGCCGGGGAGCTGTTTTTT
>NA|NA|TRBV6-1|TRBJ2-1
CASSEAGLSSYNEQFF
TGTGCCAGCAGTGAGGCAGGGCTAAGCTCCTACAATGAGCAGTTCTTC
>NA|NA|TRBV6-4|TRBJ2-2
CASSDSSGGYAGELFF
TGTGCCAGCAGTGACTCGAGTGGGGGTTACGCCGGGGAGCTGTTTTTT
>NA|NA|TRBV2|TRBJ1-1
CASSRGEAEAFF
TGTGCCAGCAGTAGGGGGGAGGCTGAAGCTTTCTTT
>TRBD1|NA|TRBV29-1|TRBJ1-2
CSVDRGYGYTF
TGCAGCGTGGACAGGGGCTATGGCTACACCTTC
>TRBD1|few|TRBV4-1|TRBJ1-5
CASSQEPGQGAQPQHF
TGCGCCAGCAGCCAAGAGCCGGGACAGGGGGCTCAGCCCCAGCATTTT
>TRBD2|few|TRBV7-9|TRBJ2-1
CASSSGTSGYEQFF
TGTGCCAGCAGCTCAGGGACTAGCGGCTATGAGCAGTTCTTC
>TRBD1|NA|TRBV7-9|TRBJ2-7
CASSLFAALTGAYEQYF
TGTGCCAGCAGCTTATTCGCGGCCTTGACAGGGGCCTACGAGCAGTACTTC
>NA|NA|TRBV5-1|TRBJ1-1
CASSLAGNTEAFF
TGCGCCAGCAGCTTGGCCGGGAACACTGAAGCTTTCTTT
>NA|NA|TRBV4-1|TRBJ1-1
CASSHDASNTEAFF
TGCGCCAGCAGCCATGACGCCTCGAACACTGAAGCTTTCTTT
>NA|NA|TRBV2|TRBJ2-3
CASPNKLGDTQYF
TGTGCCAGTCCGAACAAACTGGGAGATACGCAGTATTTT
>NA|NA|TRBV7-9|TRBJ1-1
CASSSGTIEAFF
TGTGCCAGCAGCAGCGGGACGATTGAAGCTTTCTTT
>TRBD2|few|TRBV6-4|TRBJ2-3
CASSDGGGARTQYF
TGTGCCAGCAGTGACGGCGGGGGGGCCCGTACGCAGTATTTT
>TRBD1|NA|TRBV2|TRBJ1-2
CASWEGTANYGYTF
TGTGCCAGCTGGGAGGGGACAGCTAACTATGGCTACACCTTC
>NA|NA|TRBV10-3|TRBJ2-7
CAISDRVSSYEQYF
TGTGCCATCAGTGATAGGGTTTCATCCTACGAGCAGTACTTC
>NA|NA|TRBV4-2|TRBJ2-2
CASSQGVKGRIGELFF
TGTGCCAGCAGCCAGGGCGTAAAGGGACGCATCGGGGAGCTGTTTTTT
>NA|NA|TRBV7-9|TRBJ1-1
CASSSHGEGGFEAFF
TGTGCCAGCAGCTCCCATGGAGAGGGTGGGTTTGAAGCTTTCTTT
>NA|NA|TRBV6-5|TRBJ2-7
CASSYGTPSSYEQYF
TGTGCCAGCAGCTACGGGACACCCAGCTCCTACGAGCAGTACTTC
>TRBD1|NA|TRBV30|TRBJ2-1
CAWSVSRGTPYNEQFF
TGTGCCTGGAGTGTTAGCAGGGGGACGCCCTACAATGAGCAGTTCTTC
>NA|NA|TRBV7-9|TRBJ1-1
CASLGANTEAFF
TGTGCCAGCCTAGGAGCGAACACTGAAGCTTTCTTT
>TRBD2|NA|TRBV13|TRBJ2-5
CASSLSGGQETQYF
TGTGCCAGCAGTCTAAGCGGGGGACAAGAGACCCAGTACTTC
>NA|NA|TRBV27|TRBJ2-7
CASSWQSSYEQYF
TGTGCCAGCAGTTGGCAGAGCTCCTACGAGCAGTACTTC
>NA|NA|TRBV4-1|TRBJ2-1
CASSLSSYNEQFF
TGCGCCAGCAGCCTAAGCTCCTACAATGAGCAGTTCTTC
>TRBD1|few|TRBV11-2|TRBJ2-3
CASSFGDRVTDTQYF
TGTGCCAGCAGCTTCGGGGACAGGGTGACAGATACGCAGTATTTT
>NA|NA|TRBV2|TRBJ2-7
CASKGRREQYF
TGTGCCAGCAAGGGGAGGAGGGAGCAGTACTTC
>TRBD2|NA|TRBV6-7|TRBJ2-3
CASVGTSGGTDTQYF
TGTGCCAGCGTTGGGACTAGCGGGGGGACAGATACGCAGTATTTT
>TRBD2|NA|TRBV7-3|TRBJ2-5
CASSPTSGKKETQYF
TGTGCCAGCAGCCCGACTAGCGGGAAAAAAGAGACCCAGTACTTC
>TRBD1|many|TRBV6-5|TRBJ1-2
CASSYTGQANYGYTF
TGTGCCAGCAGTTACACGGGACAGGCTAACTATGGCTACACCTTC
>TRBD1|NA|TRBV13|TRBJ1-5
CASSLGGQGNQPQHF
TGTGCCAGCAGCTTAGGAGGACAGGGTAATCAGCCCCAGCATTTT
>NA|NA|TRBV5-1|TRBJ1-1
CASSFRGNTEAFF
TGCGCCAGCAGCTTTCGGGGGAACACTGAAGCTTTCTTT
>NA|few|TRBV19|TRBJ1-1
CALYVGPEAFF
TGTGCCTTATACGTGGGGCCTGAAGCTTTCTTT
>NA|few|TRBV7-2|TRBJ1-1
CASSLARATEAFF
TGTGCCAGCAGCTTAGCGAGGGCCACTGAAGCTTTCTTT
>NA|NA|TRBV5-1|TRBJ2-7
CASSLLYSYEQYF
TGCGCCAGCAGCCTATTATACTCCTACGAGCAGTACTTC
>NA|NA|TRBV29-1|TRBJ2-7
CSVASRESYEQYF
TGCAGCGTTGCGTCGAGAGAATCCTACGAGCAGTACTTC
>TRBD1|NA|TRBV5-6|TRBJ2-3
CASSLEDRVGTDTQYF
TGTGCCAGCAGCTTGGAGGACAGGGTGGGGACAGATACGCAGTATTTT
>NA|NA|TRBV30|TRBJ1-2
CASTGRAEYGYTF
TGTGCCTCTACAGGAAGGGCGGAATATGGCTACACCTTC
>TRBD2|NA|TRBV14|TRBJ2-1
CASSPAGVAGASYNEQFF
TGTGCCAGCAGCCCAGCCGGGGTAGCGGGGGCCTCCTACAATGAGCAGTTCTTC
>NA|NA|TRBV7-9|TRBJ2-1
CASNTGLFYEQFF
TGTGCCAGCAACACCGGACTATTCTATGAGCAGTTCTTC
>NA|few|TRBV4-2|TRBJ2-7
CASSQGTLAGGANYEQYF
TGTGCCAGCAGCCAAGGGACCCTAGCAGGGGGGGCCAACTACGAGCAGTACTTC
>TRBD1|NA|TRBV6-1|TRBJ1-2
CASCPEQGPNYGYTF
TGTGCCAGTTGTCCGGAACAGGGGCCTAACTATGGCTACACCTTC
>NA|NA|TRBV5-5|TRBJ2-2
CASSPHRRANTGELFF
TGTGCCAGCAGCCCCCACCGGCGGGCCAACACCGGGGAGCTGTTTTTT